This T cell receptor beta chain was sequenced in a study of cytomegalovirus exposure and HLA in healthy donors. As regards this clone: What it binds is not known.

Overall study findings and caveats: Several of the most significant clusters were apparently associated with common viral pathogens in a later analysis.

The PCR contained 60 Vbeta and 13 Jbeta primers. TCRdb keeps only in-frame clones here, not all; method: immunoSEQ multiplex PCR. The sample records 50,000 to 70,000 clones, approximately 82% being singletons. V shed 6 bases and J 7 bases; nucleotides not matched to a gene: 12. CDR3 size: 16 residues. The germline gives CDR1 SGHTA, CDR2 FQGNSA. V is TRBV7-2 and J is TRBJ1-6; the match to TRBD1 covers 7 bases. Sequencing input: PBMCs. This clonotype originated in a girl between 5 and 17 years old in good health and CMV-seropositive. CDR3 nucleotides: TGTGCCAGCAGGCCCCGGGACAGTTCTCCCAATTCACCCCTCCACTTT. Protein product: CASRPRDSSPNSPLHF.